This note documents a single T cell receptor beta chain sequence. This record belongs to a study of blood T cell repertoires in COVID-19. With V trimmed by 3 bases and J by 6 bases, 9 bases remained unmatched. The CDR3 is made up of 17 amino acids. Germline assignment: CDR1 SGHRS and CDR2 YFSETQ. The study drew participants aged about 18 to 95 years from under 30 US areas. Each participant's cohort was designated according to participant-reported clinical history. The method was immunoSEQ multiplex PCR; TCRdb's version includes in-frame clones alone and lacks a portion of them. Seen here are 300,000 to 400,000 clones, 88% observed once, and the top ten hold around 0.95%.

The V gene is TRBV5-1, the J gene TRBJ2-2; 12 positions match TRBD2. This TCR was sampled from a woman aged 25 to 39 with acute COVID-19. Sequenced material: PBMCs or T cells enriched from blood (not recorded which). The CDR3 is CASSWPSGGAIAGELFF. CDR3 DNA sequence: TGCGCCAGCAGCTGGCCTAGCGGGGGGGCAATCGCCGGGGAGCTGTTTTTT.